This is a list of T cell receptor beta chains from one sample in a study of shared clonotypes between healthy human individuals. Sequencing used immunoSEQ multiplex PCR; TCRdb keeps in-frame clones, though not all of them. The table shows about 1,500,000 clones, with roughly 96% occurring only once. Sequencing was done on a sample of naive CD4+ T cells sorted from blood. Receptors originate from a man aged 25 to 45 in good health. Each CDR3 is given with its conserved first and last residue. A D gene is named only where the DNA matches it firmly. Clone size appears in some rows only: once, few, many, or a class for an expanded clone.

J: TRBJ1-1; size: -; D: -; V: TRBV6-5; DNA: TGTGCCAGCAGCTACGGGCCCCGGGCTTTCTTT; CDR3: CASSYGPRAFF
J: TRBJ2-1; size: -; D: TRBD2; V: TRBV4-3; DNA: TGCGCCAGCAGCCAAGAGACTAGCCGCGATGAGCAGTTCTTC; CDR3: CASSQETSRDEQFF
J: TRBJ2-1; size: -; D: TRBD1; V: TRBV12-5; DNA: TGTGCTAGTGGTTTGGTACTCGGGACAGGGTCCGATGAGCAGTTCTTC; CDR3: CASGLVLGTGSDEQFF
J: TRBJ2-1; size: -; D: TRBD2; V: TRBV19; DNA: TGTGCCAGTAGTCCGTTCGGACTAGATTCCTCCTACAATGAGCAGTTCTTC; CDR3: CASSPFGLDSSYNEQFF
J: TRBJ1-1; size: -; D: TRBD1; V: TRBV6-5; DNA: TGTGCCAGCAGACCCGACAGGGGGAGAACTGAAGCTTTCTTT; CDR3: CASRPDRGRTEAFF
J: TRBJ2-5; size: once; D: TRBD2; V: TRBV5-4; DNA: TGTGCCAGCAGCTTCCGATCGGGAGGGCGGGAGACCCAGTACTTC; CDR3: CASSFRSGGRETQYF
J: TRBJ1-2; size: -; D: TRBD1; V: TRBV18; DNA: TGTGCCAGCTCACCAAGCGGGACAGGGATTAACTATGGCTACACCTTC; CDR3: CASSPSGTGINYGYTF
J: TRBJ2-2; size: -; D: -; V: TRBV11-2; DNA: TGTGCCAGCAGCTTAGACAGTCCCGGGGAGCTGTTTTTT; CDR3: CASSLDSPGELFF
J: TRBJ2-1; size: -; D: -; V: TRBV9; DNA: TGTGCCAGCAGCGTAGAACCCTTCCCGCTAACGGATGAGCAGTTCTTC; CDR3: CASSVEPFPLTDEQFF
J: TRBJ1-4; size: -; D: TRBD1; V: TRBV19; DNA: TGTGCCAGCGTCGGGACAGGGGATGAAAAACTGTTTTTT; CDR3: CASVGTGDEKLFF
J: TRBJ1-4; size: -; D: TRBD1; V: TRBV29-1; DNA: TGCAGCGGGGGACAGGGGAATGAAAAACTGTTTTTT; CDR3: CSGGQGNEKLFF
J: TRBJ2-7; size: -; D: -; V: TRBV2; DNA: TGTGCCAGCATGGTAAACGAGCAGTACTTC; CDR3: CASMVNEQYF
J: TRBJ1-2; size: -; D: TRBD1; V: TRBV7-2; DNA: TGTGCCAGCAGCTTAGGACAGGGGACTAACTATGGCTACACCTTC; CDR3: CASSLGQGTNYGYTF
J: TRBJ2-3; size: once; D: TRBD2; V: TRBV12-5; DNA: TGTGCTAGTGGTTTTTATCTAGCGGGAGTCACAGATACGCAGTATTTT; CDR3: CASGFYLAGVTDTQYF
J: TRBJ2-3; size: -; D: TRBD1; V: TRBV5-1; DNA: TGCGCCAGCAGCTTGGGACAGGGGCAGGATACGCAGTATTTT; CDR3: CASSLGQGQDTQYF
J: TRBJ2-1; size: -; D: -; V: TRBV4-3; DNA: TGCGCCAGCAGCCAAGGATCGGGAACCTACAATGAGCAGTTCTTC; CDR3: CASSQGSGTYNEQFF
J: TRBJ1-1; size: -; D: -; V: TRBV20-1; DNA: TGCAGTGCTAGGGCCTACAGGGAGTTCTTT; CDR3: CSARAYREFF
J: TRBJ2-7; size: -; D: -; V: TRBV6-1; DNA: TGTGCCAGCCGCCCAGGACAAATTTACGAGCAGTACTTC; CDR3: CASRPGQIYEQYF
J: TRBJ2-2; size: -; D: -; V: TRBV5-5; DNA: TGTGCCAGCAGCTTTCCGGGACACGTAACCGGGGAGCTGTTTTTT; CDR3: CASSFPGHVTGELFF
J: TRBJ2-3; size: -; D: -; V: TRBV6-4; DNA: TGTGCCAGCAGTGAAAGTAGGGTCCGCACAGATACGCAGTATTTT; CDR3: CASSESRVRTDTQYF
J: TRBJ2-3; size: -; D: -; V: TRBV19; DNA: TGTGCCAGTAGTACGGGCCTCGCTGATACGCAGTATTTT; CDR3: CASSTGLADTQYF
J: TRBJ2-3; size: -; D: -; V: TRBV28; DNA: TGTGCCAGCACTAGCTTGGATACGCAGTATTTT; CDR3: CASTSLDTQYF
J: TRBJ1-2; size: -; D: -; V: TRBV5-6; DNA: TGTGCCAGCAGCCTCTCCACAGTTATACCTAACTATGGCTACACCTTC; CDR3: CASSLSTVIPNYGYTF
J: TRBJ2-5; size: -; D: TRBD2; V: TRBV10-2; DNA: TGCGCCAGCAGTGAGACGGCTAGCGGGAGAGAGACCCAGTACTTC; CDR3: CASSETASGRETQYF
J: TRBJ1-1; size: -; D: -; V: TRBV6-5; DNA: TGTGCCAGCAGTTACTTTCCGCAACTGAACACTGAAGCTTTCTTT; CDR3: CASSYFPQLNTEAFF
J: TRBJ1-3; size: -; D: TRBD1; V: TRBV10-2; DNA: TGCGCCAGCAGTGAGTCCTGGACAGGGTCTGGAAACACCATATATTTT; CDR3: CASSESWTGSGNTIYF
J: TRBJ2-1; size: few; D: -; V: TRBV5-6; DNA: TGTGCCAGCAGCTTGGGGATAGCCTACAATGAGCAGTTCTTC; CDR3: CASSLGIAYNEQFF
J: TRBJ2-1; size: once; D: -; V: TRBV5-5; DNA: TGTGCCAGCAGCTTGGCCCAACGCAATGAGCAGTTCTTC; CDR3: CASSLAQRNEQFF
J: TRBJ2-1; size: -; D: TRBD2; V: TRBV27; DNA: TGTGCCAGCAGTCTGGGGACTAGCGGGAGGCTTAATGAGCAGTTCTTC; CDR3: CASSLGTSGRLNEQFF
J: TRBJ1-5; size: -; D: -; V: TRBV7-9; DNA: TGTGCCAGCAGCTCTTCAGGGAATAGCAATCAGCCCCAGCATTTT; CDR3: CASSSSGNSNQPQHF
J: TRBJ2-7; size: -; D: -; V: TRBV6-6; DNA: TGTGCCAGCAGTTACGGGGGGTACTACGAGCAGTACTTC; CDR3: CASSYGGYYEQYF
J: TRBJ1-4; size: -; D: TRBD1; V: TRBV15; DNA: TGTGCCACCAGCAGAGCGACAGGGACTAATGAAAAACTGTTTTTT; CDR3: CATSRATGTNEKLFF
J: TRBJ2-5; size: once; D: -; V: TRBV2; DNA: TGTGCCAGCAGTGACCCGGGGGCTCCTAAGAAAGGGACCCAGTACTTC; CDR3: CASSDPGAPKKGTQYF
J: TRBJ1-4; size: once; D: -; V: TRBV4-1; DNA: TGCGCCAGCAGCCAATTTACTCTGGCGGAAAAACTGTTTTTT; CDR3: CASSQFTLAEKLFF
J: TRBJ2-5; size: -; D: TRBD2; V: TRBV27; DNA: TGTGCCAGCAGTTTATTCGGCGGGAGGGCCCTCGGGGAGACCCAGTACTTC; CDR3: CASSLFGGRALGETQYF